This T cell receptor (beta chain) was profiled in a study of T-cell reconstitution after alpha-beta-depleted transplantation in children. The library targeted TCRbeta and was prepared with unique molecular identifiers. In TCRdb, the PCR reads were re-called with MiXCR into one record per CDR3 protein. The table has around 370,000 distinct CDR3 sequences, approximately 10% seen once; the top ten hold 2% to 3%. The origin of this receptor is a human donor who donated a stem cell graft to a child with acute lymphoblastic leukemia. The sequencing used PBMCs from the stem cell graft donor, collected from the stem cell graft.

The DNA of the CDR3 is TGCGCCAGCAGCCAAGGGGCCCGAGGGGGGGCCTACGAGCAGTACTTC. It yields the protein CASSQGARGGAYEQYF. This rearrangement joins TRBV4-3 to TRBJ2-7; the D gene is possibly TRBD2 (7 bases). The germline gives CDR1 LGHNA, CDR2 YSLEER. The CDR3 contains 16 residues. Trimming left V 1 base short and J 2 bases short, with 15 bases between.